Below are 18 T cell receptor beta chains sequenced from a single sample in a study of shared clonotypes between healthy human individuals. Repertoires were generated with immunoSEQ multiplex PCR, while TCRdb's copy carries only in-frame clones and drops some. Altogether 520,000 or so clones are present, about four fifths being singletons, with the ten largest covering 10% to 15%. Sequenced: PBMCs. The receptors were sampled from a middle-aged woman in good health. Some clones in this sample may be carry-over from other donors' samples.

In the case of this clone: Different DNA sequences within this sample yield the same CDR3. The rearrangement joins TRBV18 to TRBJ2-7; 10 bases are a match to TRBD2. The germline CDR1 and CDR2 sequences are KGHSH and LQKENI. The CDR3 runs to 14 residues. J gave up 4 bases and V 3 bases, and 3 bases lay outside the gene matches. CDR3 bases: TGTGCCAGCTCACCCCCTAGCGGGAGTTACGAGCAGTACTTC. It encodes CASSPPSGSYEQYF.

This clone has a handful of counts. This rearrangement joins TRBV18 to TRBJ1-2; D may be TRBD1 (6 bases). The CDR3 contains 14 residues. Germline CDR1 and CDR2: KGHSH and LQKENI. The V end lost 4 bases, the J end lost 0 bases, and 9 bases lay between the germline ends. CDR3 in amino acids: CASSRQATNYGYTF. CDR3 in DNA: TGTGCCAGCTCACGACAGGCTACTAACTATGGCTACACCTTC.

The rearrangement joins TRBV6-1 to TRBJ2-7, with 10 bases that match TRBD2. From germline, CDR1 is MNHNS and CDR2 SASEGT. The CDR3 sequence is 14 residues long. V was clipped by 7 bases and J by 1 base; unmatched bases: 4. CDR3 sequence (DNA): TGTGCCAGCACTAGCGGGAGAAAATCCTACGAGCAGTACTTC. Its protein product is CASTSGRKSYEQYF.

A few counts support this clone. The chain couples TRBV10-3 to TRBJ1-1; TRBD1 aligns across 7 bases. V lost 8 bases and J lost 4; bases outside the gene matches: 7. The CDR3 loop spans 13 amino acids. The V gene's germline CDR1 is ENHRY and CDR2 SYGVKD. The CDR3 nucleotides are TGTGCCATCGGTGCACAGGGGACCACTGAAGCTTTCTTT. It specifies CAIGAQGTTEAFF.

This chain joins TRBV28 and TRBJ2-1, with D perhaps TRBD1 or TRBD2 (6 bases each). The CDR3 covers 13 residues. Trimming took off 9 bases at V and 10 bases at J, with 19 bases between the two ends. CDR1 and CDR2 (germline): MDHEN, SYDVKM. The CDR3 region is CASSLRGLGEQFF. The CDR3 coding sequence is TGTGCCAGTAGTCTTCGGGGGCTAGGGGAGCAGTTCTTC. The variable domain in full, with the rest retrieved from reference TRBV28 and TRBJ2-1, is DVKVTQSSRYLVKRTGEKVFLECVQDMDHENMFWYRQDPGLGLRLIYFSYDVKMKEKGDIPEGYSVSREKKERFSLILESASTNQTSMYLCASSLRGLGEQFFGPGTRLTVL.

The J gene is TRBJ2-7, the V gene TRBV2; TRBD1 matches 10 bases. This CDR3 is built from 15 residues. J lost 3 bases, V lost 9 bases, and 11 bases had no gene match. The germline CDR1 and CDR2 sequences are SNHLY and FYNNEI. The CDR3 bases are TGTGCCAGTGTTCGGGACAGGGGAATCCACTACGAGCAGTACTTC. Translated, it gives CASVRDRGIHYEQYF.

The J gene is TRBJ1-2, the V gene TRBV18; no definite D call. Deletions cut 3 bases from V and 8 bases from J, with 16 bases between. Germline CDR1 KGHSH, CDR2 LQKENI. This CDR3 has 14 residues. Here the CDR3 reads CASSPTELSGGYTF. DNA of the CDR3: TGTGCCAGCTCACCTACGGAGCTTTCAGGAGGCTACACCTTC.

This chain links TRBV27 with TRBJ2-7; D perhaps matches TRBD2 (7 bases). Trimming took off 2 bases at V and 7 bases at J, with 24 bases between the two ends. The CDR3 covers 17 residues. Germline V gene data show CDR1 as MNHEY and CDR2 as SMNVEV (reference sequence). The CDR3 nucleotides read TGTGCCAGCAGTTTAAGTTACCCGGTACTTAAGGGGGGGGAGCAGTACTTC. Translating it yields CASSLSYPVLKGGEQYF.

This clone was seen only a few times. The chain employs TRBV7-2 and TRBJ1-2; tentative D call: TRBD1 (5 bases). The CDR3 is made up of 15 amino acids. Germline V gives CDR1 SGHTA, CDR2 FQGNSA. V lost 7 bases, J lost 6 bases, and 21 bases lay in between. The CDR3 loop reads CASTTSAGSADGYTF. The CDR3 DNA follows: TGTGCCAGCACCACGAGCGCAGGGAGCGCGGATGGCTACACCTTC.

This clone was seen more than once but under ten times. V usage is TRBV28 and J usage is TRBJ1-1; TRBD1 agrees at 10 bases. Germline CDR1 reads MDHEN; CDR2 reads SYDVKM. V shed 6 bases and J 1 base; nucleotides not matched to a gene: 2. The CDR3 runs 14 residues. CDR3 residues: CASRGTGENTEAFF. As DNA, the CDR3 is TGTGCCAGCAGAGGGACAGGGGAGAACACTGAAGCTTTCTTT. Together with reference TRBV28 and TRBJ1-1, the CDR3 gives the full variable domain: DVKVTQSSRYLVKRTGEKVFLECVQDMDHENMFWYRQDPGLGLRLIYFSYDVKMKEKGDIPEGYSVSREKKERFSLILESASTNQTSMYLCASRGTGENTEAFFGQGTRLTVV.

The chain carries TRBV2 and TRBJ2-6, with TRBD2 matching 14 bases. V lost 6 bases to trimming and J lost 3 bases; unmatched junction nucleotides: 7. This CDR3 contains 18 residues. CDR1 and CDR2 from the germline V gene are SNHLY and FYNNEI. The CDR3 reads CASRRGLAGVGGANVLTF. The CDR3 region has the DNA TGTGCCAGCAGAAGGGGACTAGCGGGAGTAGGTGGGGCCAACGTCCTGACTTTC.

The V and J genes are TRBV7-2 and TRBJ2-2, with D unclear. The CDR3 is 16 amino acids. V lost 2 bases to trimming and J lost 0 bases, with 10 bases between them. Looked up from germline, CDR1 is SGHTA and CDR2 is FQGNSA. The CDR3 region has the DNA TGTGCCAGCAGCTTAAGGGTCCGAGCGAACACCGGGGAGCTGTTTTTT. This sequence encodes CASSLRVRANTGELFF.

In regard to this clone: A far larger clone is off by one base, so a read error is likely. J is TRBJ2-7 and V is TRBV7-2; the D gene is possibly TRBD1 (6 bases). The CDR3 has 15 amino acids. CDR1 and CDR2 from the germline V gene are SGHTA and FQGNSA. CDR3 bases: TGTGCCAGCAGCGAATCCGGGACAAGATCATACGAGCGGTACTTC. Protein product: CASSESGTRSYERYF.

This clone was detected only once. This CDR3 reads CASQTGVDSPLHF. The CDR3 nucleotides are TGTGCCAGCCAGACGGGGGTTGACTCACCCCTCCACTTT. The chain links TRBV5-6 to TRBJ1-6, with D maybe TRBD1 (5 bases). Trimming left V 7 bases short and J 10 bases short, with 15 bases between. The CDR3 spans 13 residues. CDR1 and CDR2 from the germline V gene are SGHDT and YYEEEE. The complete variable domain, with remaining parts taken from reference TRBV5-6 and TRBJ1-6, reads DAGVTQSPTHLIKTRGQQVTLRCSPKSGHDTVSWYQQALGQGPQFIFQYYEEEERQRGNFPDRFSGHQFPNYSSELNVNALLLGDSALYLCASQTGVDSPLHFGNGTRLTVT.

About this clone itself: A read error may produce the germline difference seen at one junction end. The V gene is TRBV7-7, the J gene TRBJ2-1, with TRBD2 matching over 11 bases. This CDR3 contains 17 residues. CDR1 and CDR2 from the germline V gene are SSHAT and FNYEAQ (reference sequence). The CDR3 reads CASSLEVAGGPVGEQFF. The CDR3, as DNA: TGTGCTAGCAGCTTAGAAGTAGCGGGAGGGCCGGTGGGTGAGCAGTTCTTC.

The gene calls are TRBV29-1 and TRBJ2-3; TRBD2 matches 10 bases. There are 14 residues in the CDR3. CDR1 SQVTM and CDR2 ANQGSEA come from the germline V gene. V was clipped by 5 bases and J by 2 bases; unmatched bases: 4. The CDR3 loop is CSVRGTSVTDTQYF. The CDR3 DNA follows: TGCAGCGTTCGTGGGACTAGCGTCACAGATACGCAGTATTTT.

As concerns this clone: A far more abundant clone sits one base away, making this likely a read error. The chain couples TRBV15 to TRBJ2-3; perhaps TRBD2 as D (6 bases). Deletions cut 3 bases from V and 2 bases from J, with 15 bases between. This CDR3 spans 16 amino acids. CDR1 and CDR2 from the germline V gene are LNHNV and YYDKDF (reference sequence). This chain's CDR3 is CATSSLAEALTDTQYF. CDR3 coding DNA: TGTGCCACCAGCAGTTTAGCGGAGGCCCTCACAGATACGCAGTATTTT. Looking up the rest from reference TRBV15 and TRBJ2-3 gives the full variable domain: DAMVIQNPRYQVTQFGKPVTLSCSQTLNHNVMYWYQQKSSQAPKLLFHYYDKDFNNEADTPDNFQSRRPNTSFCFLDIRSPGLGDTAMYLCATSSLAEALTDTQYFGPGTRLTVL.

The V and J genes are TRBV21-1 and TRBJ2-7; the DNA was not used to check the table's D call, TRBD1. TRBV21-1 is termed a pseudogene. This CDR3 comprises 18 residues. CDR3: CASSKVCRRDTSTYEQYF. Here the CDR3 DNA reads TGTGCCAGCAGCAAAGTTTGCCGCCGGGACACCTCAACCTACGAGCAGTACTTC.